This T cell receptor beta chain comes out of a study of blood T cell repertoires in COVID-19. Generated by immunoSEQ multiplex PCR, the TCRdb table keeps only in-frame clones and is missing some. The repertoire holds about 17,000 clones, with nearly 90% as singletons. Germline CDR1 is SGHNT and CDR2 is YYREEE (reference sequence). Trimming took 4 bases from V and 3 from J; bases not matched to a gene: 5. This CDR3 has 15 amino acids. This TCR derives from a human donor in a cohort sampled during active COVID-19. The chain recombines TRBV5-4 with TRBJ1-2, with 11 bases aligning to TRBD1. What was sequenced was peripheral blood. The CDR3: CASSAGQGAYYGYTF. The CDR3 DNA reads as TGTGCCAGCAGCGCCGGACAGGGGGCGTACTATGGCTACACCTTC.